The 24 T cell receptor beta chains below were found in one sample sequenced in a study of monozygotic twins with inflammatory bowel disease. Each CDR3 protein gets one entry in TCRdb, which reprocessed the 5' RACE reads and gives no DNA. In all, the sample yields under 150,000 distinct CDR3 sequences. Sequenced material: blood. Receptors were obtained from a human donor with ulcerative colitis or Crohn's disease, or a healthy co-twin of an affected twin (not recorded which).

The V and J genes are TRBV7-2 and TRBJ2-5; the TCRdb D gene call, TRBD2, has no DNA to confirm it. Germline CDR1 and CDR2: SGHTA and FQGNSA. The CDR3 sequence is 13 residues long. The CDR3 loop is CASSSTRGETQYF. Full variable domain (outside the CDR3, taken from reference TRBV7-2 and TRBJ2-5): GAGVSQSPSNKVTEKGKDVELRCDPISGHTALYWYRQSLGQGLEFLIYFQGNSAPDKSGLPSDRFSAERTGGSVSTLTIQRTQQEDSAVYLCASSSTRGETQYFGPGTRLLVL.

V and J are TRBV6-2 or TRBV6-3 and TRBJ2-7. Germline V gene data show CDR1 as MNHEY and CDR2 as SVGEGT. CDR3 length equals 13 residues. CDR3: CASSKGYSYEQYF.

This sequence joins TRBV20-1 and TRBJ2-3. The germline V gene has CDR1 DFQATT and CDR2 SNEGSKA (reference sequence). The CDR3 sequence is 12 residues long. The CDR3 is CSAPSQTDTQYF.

This chain connects TRBV5-6 to TRBJ2-3; the D call of TRBD1 rests on TCRdb alone, since no DNA is present to check it. There are 16 residues in the CDR3. The V gene's germline CDR1 is SGHDT and CDR2 YYEEEE. CDR3 sequence: CASSSDFPHPTDTQYF. Complete variable domain (other parts from reference TRBV5-6 and TRBJ2-3): DAGVTQSPTHLIKTRGQQVTLRCSPKSGHDTVSWYQQALGQGPQFIFQYYEEEERQRGNFPDRFSGHQFPNYSSELNVNALLLGDSALYLCASSSDFPHPTDTQYFGPGTRLTVL.

The chain is built from TRBV20-1 and TRBJ2-7; TCRdb names TRBD1, which stays unverified in the absence of DNA. Per the germline V gene, CDR1 is DFQATT and CDR2 is SNEGSKA (reference sequence). The CDR3 loop spans 14 amino acids. The CDR3: CSARDPLTAREQYF.

The V call is TRBV3-1, the J call TRBJ1-2; TCRdb's D call, TRBD1, is unchecked because there is no DNA. This CDR3 comprises 15 residues. CDR1 is LGHDT, CDR2 YNNKEL, per germline (reference sequence). CDR3 residues: CASSQNRVSWYGYTF.

This chain uses TRBV12-3 or TRBV12-4 with TRBJ1-2; TCRdb indicates TRBD1, and absent DNA this call remains unverified. The CDR3 spans 16 residues. CDR3 loop: CASSRKGQGYPYGYTF.

This chain uses TRBV7-3 with TRBJ2-2; the TCRdb D gene call, TRBD1, has no DNA to confirm it. CDR3 length: 17 residues. CDR1 and CDR2 (germline): SGHTA, FQGTGA. Here the CDR3 reads CASSSRIGGANTGELFF.

The V gene is TRBV4-2, the J gene TRBJ2-6; TCRdb calls TRBD1, which cannot be checked without DNA. The CDR3 has 19 amino acids. Germline assignment: CDR1 LGHNA and CDR2 YNFKEQ. The CDR3 spells CASSQEGWTGHSGANVLTF.

The chain carries TRBV4-3 and TRBJ1-6. The CDR3 has 15 amino acids. Germline-derived CDR1 and CDR2 are LGHNA and YSLEER. The CDR3 loop reads CASSPAGGYNSPLHF.

This chain connects TRBV15 to TRBJ2-3. The germline V gene encodes CDR1 LNHNV and CDR2 YYDKDF (reference sequence). This CDR3 contains 14 residues. The CDR3 sequence: CATSRGGQVDTQYF.

The J gene is TRBJ1-3, the V gene TRBV10-3. Germline V gene lookup returns CDR1 ENHRY and CDR2 SYGVKD. There are 15 residues in the CDR3. The chain's CDR3 is CAISESLRPGNTIYF.

The V and J genes are TRBV20-1 and TRBJ1-1; the TCRdb call, TRBD1, lacks DNA for checking. The CDR3 consists of 12 residues. The germline V gene has CDR1 DFQATT and CDR2 SNEGSKA (reference sequence). The CDR3 sequence: CSADEQGRVAFF.

The chain has TRBV18 and TRBJ2-7; TCRdb selects TRBD1, and the lack of DNA leaves this call unchecked. Germline lookup yields CDR1 KGHSH and CDR2 LQKENI. There are 14 residues in the CDR3. The CDR3 loop reads CASSPNRDQGEQYF.

The V gene is TRBV7-9, the J gene TRBJ2-1; there is no DNA to check the TCRdb D call of TRBD1. Germline-derived CDR1 and CDR2 are SEHNR and FQNEAQ (reference sequence). The CDR3 consists of 15 residues. The CDR3: CASSSTASSYNEQFF.

CDR3 sequence reads: CASSVDRNRDTEAFF. The V call is TRBV2, the J call TRBJ1-1; absent DNA, TCRdb's TRBD1 call cannot be checked. CDR1 and CDR2 from the germline V gene are SNHLY and FYNNEI. The CDR3 totals 15 residues.

V gene TRBV27 combines with J gene TRBJ1-2; TCRdb's D gene call, TRBD1, goes unchecked for lack of DNA. CDR1 is MNHEY and CDR2 is SMNVEV in the germline V gene (reference sequence). The CDR3 has 13 residues. This chain's CDR3 is CATQLRGTYGYTF.

The chain combines TRBV20-1 with TRBJ1-1. The V gene's germline CDR1 is DFQATT and CDR2 SNEGSKA (reference sequence). CDR3 size: 13 residues. CDR3 sequence reads: CSARAQLNTEAFF.

The V gene is TRBV2, the J gene TRBJ2-1; TCRdb's D gene call, TRBD1, goes unchecked for lack of DNA. CDR3 length equals 17 residues. CDR1 is SNHLY, CDR2 FYNNEI, per germline. CDR3: CASSSGQGLGSYNEQFF.

The chain carries TRBV7-6 and TRBJ2-5; TCRdb reports TRBD1, a call that lacks DNA to check it against. The CDR3 runs 15 residues. CDR1 is SGHVS, CDR2 FNYEAQ, per germline. The CDR3 loop is CASSPGTGWQETQYF.

V and J are TRBV28 and TRBJ2-5. The CDR3 extends over 13 amino acids. CDR1 is MDHEN, CDR2 SYDVKM, per germline. The CDR3 here is CASSLGNQETQYF.

The genes are TRBV7-2 and TRBJ2-7; the D call of TRBD1 rests on TCRdb alone, since no DNA is present to check it. CDR1 and CDR2 (germline): SGHTA, FQGNSA. The CDR3 loop spans 15 amino acids. The CDR3 protein is CASSPDSTSSYEQYF.

The V and J genes are TRBV7-2 and TRBJ1-2; the TCRdb call, TRBD1, lacks DNA for checking. CDR3 length: 15 amino acids. The germline gives CDR1 SGHTA, CDR2 FQGNSA. The CDR3 here is CASSNGGGAIDGYTF. Full variable domain (missing parts from reference TRBV7-2 and TRBJ1-2): GAGVSQSPSNKVTEKGKDVELRCDPISGHTALYWYRQSLGQGLEFLIYFQGNSAPDKSGLPSDRFSAERTGGSVSTLTIQRTQQEDSAVYLCASSNGGGAIDGYTFGSGTRLTVV.

This rearrangement joins TRBV18 to TRBJ1-2; TCRdb names TRBD1, which stays unverified in the absence of DNA. CDR1 and CDR2 from the germline V gene are KGHSH and LQKENI. The CDR3 runs 14 residues. The CDR3 loop is CASSPPWTGNGYTF.